This T cell receptor beta chain was sequenced for a study of cytomegalovirus exposure and HLA in healthy donors. V gave up 2 bases and J gave up 8 bases, with 12 bases separating them. Germline assignment: CDR1 MDHEN and CDR2 SYDVKM. The CDR3 contains 13 residues. Both 60 Vbeta primers and 13 Jbeta primers went into the PCR. The repertoire was sequenced with immunoSEQ multiplex PCR; TCRdb's copy has only in-frame clones and lacks some. Seen here are approximately 180,000 clones, 81% observed once, and the top ten hold roughly 5.2%. This clone has a single count. The chain is built from TRBV28 and TRBJ1-1; D unclear. This receptor was taken from a woman aged 18 to 35 in good health and CMV-seropositive. Specimen: PBMCs. The CDR3 DNA follows: TGTGCCAGCAGTTTAATGAGGGTGGACGAAGCTTTCTTT. Its protein product is CASSLMRVDEAFF.